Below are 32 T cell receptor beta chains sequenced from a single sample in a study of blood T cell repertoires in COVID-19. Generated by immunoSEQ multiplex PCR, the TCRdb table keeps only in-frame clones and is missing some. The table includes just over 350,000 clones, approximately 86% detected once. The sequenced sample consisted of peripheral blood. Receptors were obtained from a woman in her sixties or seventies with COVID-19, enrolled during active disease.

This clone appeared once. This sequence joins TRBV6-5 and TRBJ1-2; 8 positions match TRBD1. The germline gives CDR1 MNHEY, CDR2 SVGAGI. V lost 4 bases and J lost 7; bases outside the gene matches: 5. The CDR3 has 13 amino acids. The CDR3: CASSLDRAGGYTF. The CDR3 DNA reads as TGTGCCAGCAGTTTGGACAGGGCAGGTGGCTACACCTTC.

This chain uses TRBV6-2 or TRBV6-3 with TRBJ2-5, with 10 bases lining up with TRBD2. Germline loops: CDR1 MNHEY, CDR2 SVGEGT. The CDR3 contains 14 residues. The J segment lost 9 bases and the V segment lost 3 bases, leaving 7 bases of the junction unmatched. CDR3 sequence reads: CASSYISGGAAQYF. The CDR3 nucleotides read TGTGCCAGCAGTTATATCAGCGGGGGGGCGGCCCAGTACTTC.

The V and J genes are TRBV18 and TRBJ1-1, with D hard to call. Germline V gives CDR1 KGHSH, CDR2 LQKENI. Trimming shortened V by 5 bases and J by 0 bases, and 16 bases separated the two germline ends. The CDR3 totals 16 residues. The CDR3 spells CASSASQAPMNTEAFF. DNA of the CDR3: TGTGCCAGCTCAGCCTCTCAGGCCCCTATGAACACTGAAGCTTTCTTT.

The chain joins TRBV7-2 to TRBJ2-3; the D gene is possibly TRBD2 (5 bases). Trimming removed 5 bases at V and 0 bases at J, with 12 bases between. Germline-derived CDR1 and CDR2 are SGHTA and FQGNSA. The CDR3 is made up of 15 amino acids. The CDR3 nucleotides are TGTGCCAGCAGCCCAGGACTCTCTAGCACAGATACGCAGTATTTT. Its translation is CASSPGLSSTDTQYF.

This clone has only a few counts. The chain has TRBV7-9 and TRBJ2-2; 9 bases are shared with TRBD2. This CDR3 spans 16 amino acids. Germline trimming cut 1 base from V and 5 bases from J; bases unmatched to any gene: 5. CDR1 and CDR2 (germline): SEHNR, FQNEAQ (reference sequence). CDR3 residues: CASSLGLAEGTGELFF. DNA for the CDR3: TGTGCCAGCAGCTTAGGACTAGCGGAGGGGACCGGGGAGCTGTTTTTT.

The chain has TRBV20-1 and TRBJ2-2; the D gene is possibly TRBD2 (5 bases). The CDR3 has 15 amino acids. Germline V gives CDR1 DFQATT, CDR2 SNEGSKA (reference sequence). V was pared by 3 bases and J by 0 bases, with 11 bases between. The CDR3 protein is CSASRGQANTGELFF. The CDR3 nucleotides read TGCAGTGCTAGTCGAGGGCAGGCGAACACCGGGGAGCTGTTTTTT.

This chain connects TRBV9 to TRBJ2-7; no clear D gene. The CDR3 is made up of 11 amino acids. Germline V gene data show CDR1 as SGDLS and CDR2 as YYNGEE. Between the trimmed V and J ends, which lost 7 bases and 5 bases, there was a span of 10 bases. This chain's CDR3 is CASGTSDEQYF. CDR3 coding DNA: TGTGCCAGCGGTACCAGCGACGAGCAGTACTTC.

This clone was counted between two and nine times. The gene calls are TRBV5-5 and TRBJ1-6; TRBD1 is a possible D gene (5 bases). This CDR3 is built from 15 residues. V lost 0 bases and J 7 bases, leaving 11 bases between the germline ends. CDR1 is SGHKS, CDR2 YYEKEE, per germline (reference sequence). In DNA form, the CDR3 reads TGTGCCAGCAGCTTGGACCCCAGGGAAAATTCACCCCTCCACTTT. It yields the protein CASSLDPRENSPLHF. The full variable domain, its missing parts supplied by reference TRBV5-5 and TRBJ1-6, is DAGVTQSPTHLIKTRGQQVTLRCSPISGHKSVSWYQQVLGQGPQFIFQYYEKEERGRGNFPDRFSARQFPNYSSELNVNALLLGDSALYLCASSLDPRENSPLHFGNGTRLTVT.

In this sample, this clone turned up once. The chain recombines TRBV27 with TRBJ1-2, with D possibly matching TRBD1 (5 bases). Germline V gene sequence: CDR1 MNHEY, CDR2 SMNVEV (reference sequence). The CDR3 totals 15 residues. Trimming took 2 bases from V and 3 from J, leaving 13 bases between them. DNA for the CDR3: TGTGCCAGCAGTTTAACCGGGGGACTATACTATGGCTACACCTTC. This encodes CASSLTGGLYYGYTF.

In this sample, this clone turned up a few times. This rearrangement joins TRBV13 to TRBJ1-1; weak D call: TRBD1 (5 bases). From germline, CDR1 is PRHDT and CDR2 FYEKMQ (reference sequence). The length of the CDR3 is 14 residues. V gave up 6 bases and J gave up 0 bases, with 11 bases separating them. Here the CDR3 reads CASRQGLLNTEAFF. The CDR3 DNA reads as TGTGCCAGCAGGCAGGGACTCTTGAACACTGAAGCTTTCTTT. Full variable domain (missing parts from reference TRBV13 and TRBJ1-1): AAGVIQSPRHLIKEKRETATLKCYPIPRHDTVYWYQQGPGQDPQFLISFYEKMQSDKGSIPDRFSAQQFSDYHSELNMSSLELGDSALYFCASRQGLLNTEAFFGQGTRLTVV.

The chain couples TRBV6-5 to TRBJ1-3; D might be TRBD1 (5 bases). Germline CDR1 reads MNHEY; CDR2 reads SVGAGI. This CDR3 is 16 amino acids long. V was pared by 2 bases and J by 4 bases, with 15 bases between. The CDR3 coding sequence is TGTGCCAGCAGTTACGATAAGGCAGGGAAAGGAAACACCATATATTTT. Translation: CASSYDKAGKGNTIYF.

The CDR3 here is CAISDPMPDTSTEAFF. CDR3 coding DNA: TGTGCCATCAGTGATCCCATGCCAGACACCAGCACTGAAGCTTTCTTT. The chain employs TRBV10-3 and TRBJ1-1; D is unclear. CDR3 length equals 16 residues. From germline, CDR1 is ENHRY and CDR2 SYGVKD. V was clipped by 3 bases and J by 4 bases, with 18 bases between them.

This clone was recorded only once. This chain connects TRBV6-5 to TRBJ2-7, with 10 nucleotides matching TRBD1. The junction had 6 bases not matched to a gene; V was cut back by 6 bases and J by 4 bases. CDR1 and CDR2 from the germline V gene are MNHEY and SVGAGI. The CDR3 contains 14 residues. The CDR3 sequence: CASSPGQGKYEQYF. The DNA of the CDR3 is TGTGCCAGCAGCCCGGGACAGGGGAAATACGAGCAGTACTTC.

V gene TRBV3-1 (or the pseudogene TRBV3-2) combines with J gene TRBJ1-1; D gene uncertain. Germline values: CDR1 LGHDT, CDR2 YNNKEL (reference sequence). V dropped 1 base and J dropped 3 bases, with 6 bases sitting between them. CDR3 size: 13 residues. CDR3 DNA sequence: TGTGCCAGCAGCCAAGCCCTGTACACTGAAGCTTTCTTT. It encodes CASSQALYTEAFF.

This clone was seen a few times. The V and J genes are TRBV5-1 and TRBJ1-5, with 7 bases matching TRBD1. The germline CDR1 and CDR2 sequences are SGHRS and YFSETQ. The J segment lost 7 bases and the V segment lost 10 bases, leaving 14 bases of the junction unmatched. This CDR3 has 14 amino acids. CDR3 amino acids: CAGSDRVGGQPQHF. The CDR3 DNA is TGCGCCGGGTCTGACAGGGTAGGTGGACAGCCCCAGCATTTT.

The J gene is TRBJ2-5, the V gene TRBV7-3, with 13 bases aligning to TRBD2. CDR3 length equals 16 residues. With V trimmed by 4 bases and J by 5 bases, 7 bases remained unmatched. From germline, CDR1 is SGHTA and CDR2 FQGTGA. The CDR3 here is CASSYGLAGAGETQYF. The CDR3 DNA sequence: TGTGCCAGCAGCTACGGACTAGCGGGGGCCGGGGAGACCCAGTACTTC.

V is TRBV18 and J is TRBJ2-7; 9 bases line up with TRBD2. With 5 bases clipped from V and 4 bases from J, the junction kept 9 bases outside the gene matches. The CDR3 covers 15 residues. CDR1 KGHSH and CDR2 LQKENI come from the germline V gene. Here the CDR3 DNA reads TGTGCCAGCTCATCGACTAGCGGAACCCAGTACGAGCAGTACTTC. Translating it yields CASSSTSGTQYEQYF.

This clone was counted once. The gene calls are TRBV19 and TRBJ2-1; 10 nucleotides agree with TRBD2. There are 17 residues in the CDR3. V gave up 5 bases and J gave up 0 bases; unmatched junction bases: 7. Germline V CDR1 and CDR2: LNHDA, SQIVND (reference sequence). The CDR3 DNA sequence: TGTGCCAGTAGTGACAATAGCGGGGGGCCCTCCTACAATGAGCAGTTCTTC. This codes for CASSDNSGGPSYNEQFF.

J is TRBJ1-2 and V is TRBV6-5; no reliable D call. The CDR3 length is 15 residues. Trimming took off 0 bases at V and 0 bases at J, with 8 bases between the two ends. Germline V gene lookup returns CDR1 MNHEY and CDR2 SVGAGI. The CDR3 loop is CASSYSAVTNYGYTF. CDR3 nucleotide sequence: TGTGCCAGCAGTTACTCGGCAGTTACTAACTATGGCTACACCTTC.

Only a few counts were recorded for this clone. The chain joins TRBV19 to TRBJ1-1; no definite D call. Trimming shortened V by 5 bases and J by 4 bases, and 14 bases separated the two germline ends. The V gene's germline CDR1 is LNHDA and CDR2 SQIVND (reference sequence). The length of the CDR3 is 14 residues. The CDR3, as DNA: TGTGCCAGTAGTTTGGAAACCCTAGGCACTGAAGCTTTCTTT. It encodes CASSLETLGTEAFF.

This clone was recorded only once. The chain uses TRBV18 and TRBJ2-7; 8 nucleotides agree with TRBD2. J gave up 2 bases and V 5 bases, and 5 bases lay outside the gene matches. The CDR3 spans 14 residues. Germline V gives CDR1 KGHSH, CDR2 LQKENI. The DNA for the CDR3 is TGTGCCAGCTCATCCAGCGGGGGCCCCTACGAGCAGTACTTC. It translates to CASSSSGGPYEQYF.

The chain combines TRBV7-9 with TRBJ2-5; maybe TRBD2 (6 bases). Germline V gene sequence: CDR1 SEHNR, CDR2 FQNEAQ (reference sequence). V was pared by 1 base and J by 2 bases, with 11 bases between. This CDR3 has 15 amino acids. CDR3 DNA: TGTGCCAGCAGCTTAGGGGGAGGTCTTCAAGAGACCCAGTACTTC. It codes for CASSLGGGLQETQYF.

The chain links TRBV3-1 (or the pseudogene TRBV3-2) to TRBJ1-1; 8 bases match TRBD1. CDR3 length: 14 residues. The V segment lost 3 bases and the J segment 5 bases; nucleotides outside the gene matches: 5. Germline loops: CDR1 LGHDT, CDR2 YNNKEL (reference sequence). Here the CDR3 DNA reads TGTGCCAGCAGCCAGCAGGGGGCAGATACTGAAGCTTTCTTT. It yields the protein CASSQQGADTEAFF.

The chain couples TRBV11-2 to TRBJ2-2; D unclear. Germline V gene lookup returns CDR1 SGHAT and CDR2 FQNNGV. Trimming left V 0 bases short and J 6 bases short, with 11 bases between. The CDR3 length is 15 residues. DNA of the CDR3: TGTGCCAGCAGCTTAGATCCCAGTCGGGCCGGGGAGCTGTTTTTT. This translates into CASSLDPSRAGELFF.

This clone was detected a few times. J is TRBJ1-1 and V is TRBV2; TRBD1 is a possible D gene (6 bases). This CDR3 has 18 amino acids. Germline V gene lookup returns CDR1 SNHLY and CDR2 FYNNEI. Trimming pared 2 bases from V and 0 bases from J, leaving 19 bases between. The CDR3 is CASSERGHRAVMNTEAFF. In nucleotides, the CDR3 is TGTGCCAGCAGTGAAAGGGGACATAGGGCAGTGATGAACACTGAAGCTTTCTTT.

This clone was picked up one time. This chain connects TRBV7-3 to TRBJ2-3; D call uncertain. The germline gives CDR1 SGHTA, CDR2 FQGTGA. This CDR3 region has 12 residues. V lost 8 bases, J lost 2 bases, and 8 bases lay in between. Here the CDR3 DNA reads TGTGCCAGCGCCGGTAACACAGATACGCAGTATTTT. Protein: CASAGNTDTQYF. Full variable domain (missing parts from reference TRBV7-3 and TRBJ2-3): GAGVSQTPSNKVTEKGKYVELRCDPISGHTALYWYRQSLGQGPEFLIYFQGTGAADDSGLPNDRFFAVRPEGSVSTLKIQRTERGDSAVYLCASAGNTDTQYFGPGTRLTVL.

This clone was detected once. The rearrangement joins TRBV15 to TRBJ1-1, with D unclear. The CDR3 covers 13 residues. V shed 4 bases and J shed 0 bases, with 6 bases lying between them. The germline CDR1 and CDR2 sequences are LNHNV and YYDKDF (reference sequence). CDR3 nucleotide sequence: TGTGCCACCAGCACTGGCATGAACACTGAAGCTTTCTTT. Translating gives CATSTGMNTEAFF.

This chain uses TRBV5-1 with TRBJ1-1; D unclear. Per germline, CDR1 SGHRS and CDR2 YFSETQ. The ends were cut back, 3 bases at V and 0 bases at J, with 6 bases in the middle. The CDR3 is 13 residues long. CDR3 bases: TGCGCCAGCAGCTCACAAATGAACACTGAAGCTTTCTTT. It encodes CASSSQMNTEAFF.

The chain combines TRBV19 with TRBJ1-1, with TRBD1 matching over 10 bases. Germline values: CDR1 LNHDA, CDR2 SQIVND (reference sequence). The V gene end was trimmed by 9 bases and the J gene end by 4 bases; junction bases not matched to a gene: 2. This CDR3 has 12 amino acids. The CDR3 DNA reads TGTGCCAGCAGACAGGGGGCCACTGAAGCTTTCTTT. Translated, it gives CASRQGATEAFF. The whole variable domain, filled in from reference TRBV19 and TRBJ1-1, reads DGGITQSPKYLFRKEGQNVTLSCEQNLNHDAMYWYRQDPGQGLRLIYYSQIVNDFQKGDIAEGYSVSREKKESFPLTVTSAQKNPTAFYLCASRQGATEAFFGQGTRLTVV.

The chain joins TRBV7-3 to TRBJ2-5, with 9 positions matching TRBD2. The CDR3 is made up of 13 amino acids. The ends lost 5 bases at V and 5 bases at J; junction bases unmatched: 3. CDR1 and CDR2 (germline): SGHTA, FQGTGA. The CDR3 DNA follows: TGTGCCAGCAGCCCTGGGACTAGCGAGACCCAGTACTTC. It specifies CASSPGTSETQYF.

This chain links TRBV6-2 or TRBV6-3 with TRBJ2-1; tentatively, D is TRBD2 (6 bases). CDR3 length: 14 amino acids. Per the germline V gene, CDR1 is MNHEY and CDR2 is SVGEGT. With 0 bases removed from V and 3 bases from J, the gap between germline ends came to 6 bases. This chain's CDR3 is CASSYSDYYNEQFF. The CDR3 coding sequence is TGTGCCAGCAGTTACTCGGACTACTACAATGAGCAGTTCTTC.

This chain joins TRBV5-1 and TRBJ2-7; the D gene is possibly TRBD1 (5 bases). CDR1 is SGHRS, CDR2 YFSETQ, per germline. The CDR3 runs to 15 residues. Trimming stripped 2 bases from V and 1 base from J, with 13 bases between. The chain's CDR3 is CASSLVLGASYEQYF. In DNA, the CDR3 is TGCGCCAGCAGCTTAGTCTTAGGGGCTTCCTACGAGCAGTACTTC.